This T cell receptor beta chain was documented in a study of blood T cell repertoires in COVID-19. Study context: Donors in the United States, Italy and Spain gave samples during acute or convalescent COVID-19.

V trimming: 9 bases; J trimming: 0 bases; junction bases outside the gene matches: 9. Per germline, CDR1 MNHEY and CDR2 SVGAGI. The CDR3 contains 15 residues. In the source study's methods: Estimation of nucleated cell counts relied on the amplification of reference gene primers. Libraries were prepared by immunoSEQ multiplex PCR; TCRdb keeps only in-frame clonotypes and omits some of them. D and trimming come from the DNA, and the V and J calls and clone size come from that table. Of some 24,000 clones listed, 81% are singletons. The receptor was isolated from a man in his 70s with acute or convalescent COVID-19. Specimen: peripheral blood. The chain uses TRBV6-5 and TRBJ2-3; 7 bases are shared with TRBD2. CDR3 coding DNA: TGTGCCAGTCGCGGGAGAGCACCCAGCACAGATACGCAGTATTTT. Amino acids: CASRGRAPSTDTQYF.